Each of the 16 T cell receptor beta chains below was sequenced from the same sample in a study of T cells in Graves' hyperthyroidism and ophthalmopathy. RNA transcripts provided the source from which TCR beta CDR3 regions were amplified. The TCR CDR3 first-round RT-PCR relied on the HTBI primer set. TCRdb re-called the multiplex PCR reads with MiXCR, one entry per CDR3 protein. This sample carries around 340,000 distinct CDR3 sequences, approximately 22% of them seen once, and the ten largest clones take around half. Material: blood. Every receptor here comes from a woman aged 45-65 years with Graves' hyperthyroidism.

The chain employs TRBV10-3 and TRBJ1-5, with a weak D call TRBD1 (5 bases). V shed 2 bases and J shed 9 bases, with 14 bases lying between them. The CDR3 is made up of 14 amino acids. Per germline, CDR1 ENHRY and CDR2 SYGVKD. The CDR3 nucleotides read TGTGCCATCAGTGAGCAGGACCGGGGCCGGCCCCAGCATTTT. Encoded protein: CAISEQDRGRPQHF.

The chain joins TRBV5-5 to TRBJ1-5; D remains unclear. The CDR3 is 15 amino acids. Germline CDR1 reads SGHKS; CDR2 reads YYEKEE (reference sequence). Trimming shortened V by 2 bases and J by 0 bases, and 9 bases separated the two germline ends. The CDR3 region is CASSFSQGSNQPQHF. In DNA, the CDR3 is TGTGCCAGCAGCTTTAGTCAAGGTAGCAATCAGCCCCAGCATTTT. Using reference TRBV5-5 and TRBJ1-5 for the parts outside the CDR3, the full variable domain is DAGVTQSPTHLIKTRGQQVTLRCSPISGHKSVSWYQQVLGQGPQFIFQYYEKEERGRGNFPDRFSARQFPNYSSELNVNALLLGDSALYLCASSFSQGSNQPQHFGDGTRLSIL.

This clonotype was picked up many times. The chain links TRBV28 to TRBJ1-1; D gene unclear. Between the trimmed V and J ends, which lost 7 bases and 0 bases, there was a span of 9 bases. The CDR3 sequence is 13 residues long. Looked up from germline, CDR1 is MDHEN and CDR2 is SYDVKM. CDR3 nucleotides: TGTGCCAGCACCTCTGGGTTGAACACTGAAGCTTTCTTT. Translated: CASTSGLNTEAFF.

The chain has TRBV5-8 and TRBJ2-5, with 7 bases that match TRBD1. The trim removed 5 bases at V and 5 bases at J, leaving 12 bases unmatched. The CDR3 length is 15 residues. From germline, CDR1 is SGHTS and CDR2 YDEGEE. CDR3 amino acids: CASRTGTAVPETQYF. Written as DNA, the CDR3 is TGTGCCAGCAGAACCGGGACAGCGGTTCCCGAGACCCAGTACTTC.

This clonotype was seen at least ten times. This chain joins TRBV18 and TRBJ1-2, with a possible D match to TRBD1 (6 bases). Germline CDR1 is KGHSH and CDR2 is LQKENI. V was pared by 1 base and J by 8 bases, with 14 bases between. This CDR3 spans 14 amino acids. The CDR3 reads CASSPREGGNGYTF. For the CDR3, the DNA is TGTGCCAGCTCACCACGGGAGGGGGGAAACGGCTACACCTTC.

This clonotype was picked up many times. The chain recombines TRBV19 with TRBJ2-1; 8 bases line up with TRBD2. Germline CDR1 is LNHDA and CDR2 is SQIVND (reference sequence). With V trimmed by 5 bases and J by 7 bases, 10 bases remained unmatched. The CDR3 loop spans 15 amino acids. The CDR3 region is CASSLNSLAGNEQFF. The CDR3 DNA reads TGTGCCAGTAGTCTCAATTCTTTAGCGGGAAATGAGCAGTTCTTC.

J is TRBJ2-1 and V is TRBV12-3 or TRBV12-4; D is undetermined. Deletions cut 3 bases from V and 7 bases from J, with 16 bases between. The CDR3 is made up of 15 amino acids. The CDR3 nucleotides are TGTGCCAGCAGTTTCGCCCCGGGCGGAGCGAATGAGCAGTTCTTC. Translation: CASSFAPGGANEQFF.

The table lists this clonotype with a few counts. The chain carries TRBV7-6 and TRBJ1-3; D remains unclear. The CDR3 consists of 15 residues. Trimming pared 6 bases from V and 0 bases from J, leaving 12 bases between. The germline V gene has CDR1 SGHVS and CDR2 FNYEAQ. The CDR3 region is CASRAQASSGNTIYF. The CDR3 bases are TGTGCCAGCAGGGCGCAGGCTTCCTCTGGAAACACCATATATTTT.

This clonotype was observed many times. The chain joins TRBV18 to TRBJ2-7; 7 positions match TRBD1. CDR1 KGHSH and CDR2 LQKENI come from the germline V gene. The V and J ends lost 3 bases and 5 bases, in that order; junction bases with no gene match: 10. The CDR3 consists of 15 residues. The CDR3: CASSPPGQSPNEQYF. The CDR3 coding sequence is TGTGCCAGCTCACCCCCGGGACAGTCTCCTAACGAGCAGTACTTC.

The chain recombines TRBV19 with TRBJ1-5; D is possibly TRBD1 (6 bases). Germline CDR1 reads LNHDA; CDR2 reads SQIVND (reference sequence). Trimming removed 3 bases from V and 6 bases from J, with 15 bases in between. The CDR3 is 15 residues long. The CDR3 region is CASSMVRGLGQPQHF. In DNA, the CDR3 is TGTGCCAGTAGTATGGTCAGGGGCTTAGGTCAGCCCCAGCATTTT.

This clonotype was detected ten times or more. CDR3 DNA sequence: TGCGCCAGCAGCTCCACTAGCGGGGCCCACTACGAGCAGTACTTC. It yields the protein CASSSTSGAHYEQYF. The chain recombines TRBV5-1 with TRBJ2-7, with 10 bases aligning to TRBD2. This CDR3 comprises 15 residues. J lost 3 bases, V lost 3 bases, and 6 bases had no gene match. The germline V gene encodes CDR1 SGHRS and CDR2 YFSETQ.

This clonotype was seen at least ten times. This chain's CDR3 is CASSVGLAGDSGETQYF. CDR3 DNA sequence: TGTGCCAGCAGCGTAGGACTGGCGGGAGACTCTGGAGAGACCCAGTACTTC. V and J are TRBV5-8 and TRBJ2-5; 7 nucleotides agree with TRBD2. After removal of 4 bases from V and 4 bases from J, the junction contained 16 bases not matched to a gene. The CDR3 runs to 17 residues. Germline V gene data show CDR1 as SGHTS and CDR2 as YDEGEE.

This chain joins TRBV2 and TRBJ2-3, with 7 bases lining up with TRBD2. V shed 8 bases, J shed 1 base, and the junction held 6 bases outside the gene matches. The CDR3 covers 14 residues. Germline V gene sequence: CDR1 SNHLY, CDR2 FYNNEI. CDR3: CASRREAGTDTQYF. The CDR3 region has the DNA TGTGCCAGCCGACGGGAGGCAGGCACAGATACGCAGTATTTT.

This clonotype was detected many times. The chain couples TRBV7-8 to TRBJ2-1; 13 bases are a match to TRBD2. CDR1 is SGHVS and CDR2 is FQNEAQ in the germline V gene. The CDR3 is 16 amino acids. V lost 4 bases, J lost 9 bases, and 9 bases stayed unmatched. The chain's CDR3 is CASSYRTSGRLSEQFF. The CDR3 DNA follows: TGTGCCAGCAGCTACAGGACTAGCGGGAGACTGAGTGAGCAGTTCTTC.

The genes are TRBV7-9 and TRBJ2-2; 14 nucleotides line up with TRBD2. The V segment lost 5 bases and the J segment 1 base; nucleotides outside the gene matches: 21. Per the germline V gene, CDR1 is SEHNR and CDR2 is FQNEAQ (reference sequence). The CDR3 contains 23 residues. CDR3 nucleotide sequence: TGTGCCAGCAGCGGTGGGACACCGTCGGGACTAGCGGGAGACCCCATGAACACCGGGGAGCTGTTTTTT. Translation gives CASSGGTPSGLAGDPMNTGELFF.

The sample holds a few counts of this clonotype. CDR3 sequence reads: CASSQERLAVSYNEQFF. The CDR3 bases are TGCGCCAGCAGCCAAGAAAGGCTAGCGGTCTCCTACAATGAGCAGTTCTTC. V is TRBV4-1 and J is TRBJ2-1, with 7 bases identical to TRBD2. The CDR3 length is 17 residues. Germline loops: CDR1 MGHRA, CDR2 YSYEKL. The V gene end was trimmed by 0 bases and the J gene end by 0 bases; junction bases not matched to a gene: 5.